This T cell receptor beta chain stems from a study of monozygotic twins with cystic fibrosis. Per germline, CDR1 MDHEN and CDR2 SYDVKM. Trimming left V 8 bases short and J 7 bases short, with 11 bases between. The CDR3 is 11 amino acids. On this clone itself: What it binds is unknown.

Study conclusions and caveats: In this small cohort, shared CDR3 numbers showed no association with age, concordance or disease severity.

Only in-frame clones appear in the TCRdb table, and some are missing; sequencing was by immunoSEQ multiplex PCR. Found here are about 20,000 clones, 75% to 95% of them singletons; the top ten hold about 1.4%. The J gene is TRBJ1-2, the V gene TRBV28; D uncertain. The origin of this receptor is a girl aged 2 to 10 with cystic fibrosis. Sequencing input: blood. CDR3 sequence: CASGPSPGYTF. The CDR3 DNA reads as TGTGCCAGCGGGCCCAGCCCTGGCTACACCTTC.